This is a list of T cell receptor beta chains from one sample in a study of blood T cell repertoires in COVID-19. Using immunoSEQ multiplex PCR, the repertoire was profiled, and TCRdb retains in-frame clones only, with some absent. The data hold 60,000 to 70,000 clones, with over 75% observed a single time. Input material: peripheral blood. These receptors all come from a man aged 50 or older with acute or convalescent COVID-19. Both conserved end residues are part of each CDR3. A D gene is named only where the DNA matches it firmly.

cdr3_length,j_call,v_call,d_call,cdr3_aa
16,TRBJ2-1,TRBV25-1,TRBD1,CASSPHRGTAYNEQFF
14,TRBJ1-1,TRBV11-2,TRBD1,CASSPPDRGTEAFF
14,TRBJ1-4,TRBV6-1,.,CASSSPGENEKLFF
16,TRBJ2-1,TRBV29-1,TRBD2,CSVGPWSGSSYNEQFF
15,TRBJ1-5,TRBV19,.,CASSIASRGNQPQHF
14,TRBJ2-3,TRBV6-5,.,CASSYRRSPDTQYF
15,TRBJ2-3,TRBV20-1,TRBD2,CSASTGTSGDNTQYF
13,TRBJ2-6,TRBV5-1,.,CASSLRGANVLTF
15,TRBJ2-1,TRBV5-5,.,CASSSTSNSYNEQFF
13,TRBJ2-7,TRBV10-2,.,CASSESGAYEQYF
15,TRBJ2-3,TRBV5-8,.,CASSLRGHLTDTQYF
13,TRBJ1-2,TRBV12-3/TRBV12-4,.,CASSPTEAYGYTF
17,TRBJ1-5,TRBV7-9,TRBD1,CASSLVFGTATNQPQHF
18,TRBJ2-5,TRBV6-1,TRBD2,CASSEPGTSGGLRKTQYF
18,TRBJ2-6,TRBV18,.,CASSPLGGLLSGANVLTF
11,TRBJ1-1,TRBV6-5,.,CASVGGVEAFF
13,TRBJ2-1,TRBV6-5,.,CASAGAAWNEQFF
13,TRBJ1-3,TRBV6-5,.,CASRPLGGNTIYF
17,TRBJ2-3,TRBV4-1,.,CASSQDNRDTDTDTQYF
10,TRBJ1-1,TRBV2,.,CASSNREAFF
14,TRBJ1-4,TRBV5-1,TRBD1,CASSFTGVDEKLFF
16,TRBJ1-2,TRBV7-6,TRBD1,CASAPILGQGNYGYTF
14,TRBJ1-4,TRBV5-1,.,CASRQGATNEKLFF
15,TRBJ2-3,TRBV10-3,.,CAISVGRGSTDTQYF
16,TRBJ1-1,TRBV6-5,.,CASSYRFNSYRGEAFF
14,TRBJ1-2,TRBV24-1,.,CATSDRTQLYGYTF
14,TRBJ2-5,TRBV5-6,.,CASSLGLVVETQYF
18,TRBJ2-7,TRBV6-1,.,CASSEVVERGRSSYEQYF
17,TRBJ2-3,TRBV5-4,TRBD2,CASSSPDGGARTDTQYF
13,TRBJ2-5,TRBV6-1,TRBD1,CASSEDREETQYF
17,TRBJ2-3,TRBV24-1,TRBD2,CATSDLSSGGTTNTQYF
18,TRBJ2-3,TRBV27,TRBD2,CASSLYPVASGGTDTQYF
15,TRBJ2-2,TRBV5-1,.,CASSFPTGRTGELFF
17,TRBJ1-4,TRBV29-1,.,CSVGPWVGDTTNEKLFF
14,TRBJ1-1,TRBV6-5,.,CASSYDSPSTEAFF
14,TRBJ1-5,TRBV3-1/TRBV3-2,.,CASSLGVSNQPQHF
13,TRBJ2-2,TRBV20-1,.,CSASDLNTGELFF
15,TRBJ2-7,TRBV7-9,.,CASSSFNPRAYEQYF
15,TRBJ2-2,TRBV30,.,CAWRAGARTTGELFF
13,TRBJ2-5,TRBV2,.,CASNTGYQETQYF
17,TRBJ2-2,TRBV7-9,TRBD2,CASRDSTSGGLTGELFF
14,TRBJ2-1,TRBV3-1/TRBV3-2,.,CASSQDLPNNEQFF
16,TRBJ2-5,TRBV5-4,.,CASSPSQNREEETQYF
13,TRBJ2-7,TRBV6-5,TRBD1,CASRPGQGYEQYF
15,TRBJ2-1,TRBV7-7,TRBD1,CASNITGEYYNEQFF
13,TRBJ1-6,TRBV6-5,.,CASSPVYNSPLHF
15,TRBJ1-2,TRBV29-1,TRBD1,CSVMLQGLPNYGYTF
12,TRBJ1-6,TRBV2,.,CASSGNTSPLHF
14,TRBJ1-2,TRBV9,.,CASSAGDANYGYTF
12,TRBJ2-7,TRBV11-3,.,CASSFSGYEQYF
15,TRBJ2-5,TRBV30,TRBD2,CAWSDFSGDQETQYF
15,TRBJ2-1,TRBV9,.,CASSRSGDGYNEQFF
15,TRBJ2-7,TRBV11-2,TRBD2,CASSLDSSGVYEQYF
14,TRBJ2-3,TRBV10-3,TRBD2,CATATSGGTDTQYF
13,TRBJ1-1,TRBV2,.,CASRGTANTEAFF
11,TRBJ2-1,TRBV30,.,CAYAGAGEQFF
14,TRBJ2-2,TRBV7-2,.,CASRRTHETGELFF
15,TRBJ2-3,TRBV5-1,.,CATSRGTAGTDTQYF